The T cell receptor (beta chain) under discussion was sequenced for a study of cytomegalovirus exposure and HLA in healthy donors. Study observations and caveats: Among the CMV-associated chains, a few were confirmed in vitro as specific for CMV antigens. CMV serostatus was the sole immune exposure data available.

Use of 60 Vbeta and 13 Jbeta primers characterized the PCR. Sequencing was performed with immunoSEQ multiplex PCR; in TCRdb, only in-frame clones are kept and a portion is missing. The repertoire includes about 120,000 clones, 60% to 85% of them detected once, and approximately 2.6% sits in the top ten. CDR1 and CDR2 from the germline V gene are SGHRS and YFSETQ. The CDR3 consists of 13 residues. V lost 2 bases and J lost 5, with 10 bases in between. For this clone: Its antigen remains unknown.

The gene calls are TRBV5-1 and TRBJ2-5, with D perhaps matching TRBD1 (5 bases). The receptor was derived from a female donor in good health and CMV-seronegative. The sequenced sample was PBMCs. DNA of the CDR3: TGCGCCAGCAGCTTTCGGACATCCGAGACCCAGTACTTC. This translates into CASSFRTSETQYF.